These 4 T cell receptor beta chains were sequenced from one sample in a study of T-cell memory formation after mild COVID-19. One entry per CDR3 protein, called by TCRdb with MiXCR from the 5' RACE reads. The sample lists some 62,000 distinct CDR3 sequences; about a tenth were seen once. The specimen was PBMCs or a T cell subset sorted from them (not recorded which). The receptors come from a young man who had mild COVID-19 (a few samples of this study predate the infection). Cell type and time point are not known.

CDR3 loop: CASSYTSAVSQPQHF. The CDR3 DNA reads TGTGCCAGCAGTTACACGAGTGCCGTCAGTCAGCCCCAGCATTTT. The rearrangement uses TRBV6-2 or TRBV6-3 and TRBJ1-5, with no clear D. Germline CDR1 MNHEY, CDR2 SVGEGT. The length of the CDR3 is 15 residues. V lost 2 bases and J lost 6, with 14 bases in between.

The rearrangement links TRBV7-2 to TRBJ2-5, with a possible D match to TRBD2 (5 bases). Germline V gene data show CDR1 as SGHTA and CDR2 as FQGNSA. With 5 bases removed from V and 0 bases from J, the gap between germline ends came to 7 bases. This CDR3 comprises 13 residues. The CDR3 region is CASSRGNQETQYF. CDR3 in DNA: TGTGCCAGCAGCCGGGGAAACCAAGAGACCCAGTACTTC.

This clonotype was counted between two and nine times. CDR3 sequence: CASSLAGTGGEGYTF. The DNA for the CDR3 is TGCGCCAGCAGCTTGGCCGGGACAGGGGGGGAAGGCTACACCTTC. This chain joins TRBV5-1 and TRBJ1-2; 11 nucleotides agree with TRBD1. CDR1 is SGHRS and CDR2 is YFSETQ in the germline V gene. With 0 bases clipped from V and 8 bases from J, the junction kept 6 bases outside the gene matches. This CDR3 is 15 amino acids long. The variable domain in full, with the rest retrieved from reference TRBV5-1 and TRBJ1-2, is KAGVTQTPRYLIKTRGQQVTLSCSPISGHRSVSWYQQTPGQGLQFLFEYFSETQRNKGNFPGRFSGRQFSNSRSEMNVSTLELGDSALYLCASSLAGTGGEGYTFGSGTRLTVV.

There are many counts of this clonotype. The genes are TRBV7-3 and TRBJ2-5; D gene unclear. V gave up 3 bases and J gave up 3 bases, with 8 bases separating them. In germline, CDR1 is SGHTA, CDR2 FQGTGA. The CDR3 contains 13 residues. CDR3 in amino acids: CASSFSSEETQYF. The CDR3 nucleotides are TGTGCCAGCAGCTTCTCCAGCGAAGAGACCCAGTACTTC.